This T cell receptor beta chain originates from a study of vaccination effects on CD4 cells after COVID-19. Across the study: Pre-vaccine samples were drawn 16 days and one week before the first dose.

Culture proceeded for approximately 10 days, and CD4+ T cells were then isolated. This individual contracted SARS-CoV-2 between March and December 2020, as verified by PCR. Clones were sequenced by immunoSEQ multiplex PCR, and TCRdb holds only the in-frame ones, with some missing. The data show tens of thousands of clones, with just over 70% seen just once and around 21% held by the top ten. To note about this clone: The antigen is undetermined.

Study outcomes and limitations: Infection- and vaccine-induced clones contracted markedly late after vaccination. The study dataset contains few convalescent patients and includes no early post-infection timepoints.

Trimming removed 4 bases from V and 1 base from J, with 14 bases in between. Germline-derived CDR1 and CDR2 are LNHDA and SQIVND (reference sequence). This CDR3 contains 17 residues. V is TRBV19 and J is TRBJ2-6, with no clear D. The sequences come from CD4+ T cells from PBMCs cultured without peptide, collected before COVID-19 vaccination. The clonotype comes from a human donor who had a prior SARS-CoV-2 infection. CDR3 loop: CASSNPMTLSGANVLTF. CDR3 DNA: TGTGCCAGTAGTAATCCTATGACCCTGTCTGGGGCCAACGTCCTGACTTTC.